One T cell receptor (beta chain) is described in this entry. This clone was detected a few times. The antigen it binds to is not known. No base quality values were provided; no much bigger clone lies one nucleotide off. TCRbeta CDR3 regions were amplified from genomic DNA using the immunoSEQ Assay, a bias-controlled multiplex PCR. Processing in the source paper ran as follows. Nucleated cell counts per sample were estimated from amplification of reference gene primers within the assay. To quantify the absolute abundance of each unique TCRbeta CDR3 rearrangement, sequence reads were collapsed and filtered. For each sample, productive Simpson clonality was calculated as the square root of Simpson's diversity index over productive rearrangements. TCRdb provides this immuneACCESS table in a form limited to in-frame rearrangements. Some clones are lacking; in checked studies, under half of them reflect an unresolved V gene, and why the rest are absent is not known. For V, J and clone size, that table is used; D and trimming come from the DNA. Counted in this sample were fewer than 250,000 clones; about 83% of them appeared once. The ten largest clones add up to around 5.5% of the sample.

This specimen comes from a study of blood T cell repertoires in COVID-19 (dated by TCRdb to about 2020). With regard to the full study: Samples covering the acute and convalescent phases of COVID-19 were provided by collaborators in the United States, Italy and Spain. HLA class I and class II types, where available, came from metadata supplied by the sample provider rather than from assay-based typing. Sample metadata almost always included a de-identified subject ID, COVID-19 status, age in years and sex. The material from the prospective study consisted of cDNA or gDNA derived from T cells, B-cell-depleted T cells, or PBMCs. Deeply sampled blood TCRbeta repertoires from subjects exposed to, actively infected with, or recovered from COVID-19 were included in the dataset. The samples were drawn from two sources: the first 160 participants of the ongoing ImmuneRACE study, and 950 to 1,500 subjects contributed by 6 global collaborators. The repertoires were released in a freely available public database intended as a resource for research on the immune response to SARS-CoV-2. What the authors observed across the whole study: How much clinical and demographic metadata was included differed by source and by participant, and the metadata was provided uncurated.

Whole blood was collected in K2EDTA tubes by collaborating institutions according to the institutions' own protocols. For TCRbeta analysis, collaborators shipped samples in one of three forms: frozen whole blood, isolated PBMCs, or DNA extracted from either of those sample types. The sample consisted of peripheral blood. The sequence was collected from a human donor in a cohort sampled during active COVID-19.

The sequence in DNA is TGTGCCAGCAGCTCTATCCCGTCTGTTAGCTCCTACAATGAGCAGTTCTTC. The resulting protein is CASSSIPSVSSYNEQFF. The chain is encoded by TRBV5-6 joined to TRBJ2-1, with an unclear D gene assignment. CDR3 length: 17 amino acids, cysteine to phenylalanine. Of all the DNA, just the CDR3 is kept, 51 bases in frame from base 1. As encoded in the germline V gene, CDR1 is SGHDT while CDR2 is YYEEEE. At the junction V is shortened by 3 bases and J by 0 bases, with 16 bases in between.